Listed below are T cell receptor beta chains from one sample, sequenced in a study of CD8 T cells in Susac syndrome. TCRdb itself ran the immunoSEQ multiplex PCR reads through MiXCR, one entry per CDR3 protein. The sample includes approximately 54,000 distinct CDR3 sequences, 85% to 95% seen only once; the top ten take less than 0.8%. The source material was CD8+ T cells from PBMCs. Receptor source: a human donor with Susac syndrome. CDR3s include the opening cysteine and the closing phenylalanine or tryptophan. Each record gives: clone size, J gene, D gene, V gene, CDR3 DNA, CDR3 protein. The D gene is left open where the match is weak. Expanded clones get a size class; other rows say once, few or many, or leave the size out.

- TRBJ1-1 - TRBV7-9 TGTGCCAGCAGCCCTACGGGGGGGGCCCTCGAAGCTTTCTTT CASSPTGGALEAFF
- TRBJ2-5 - TRBV9 TGTGCCAGCAGCGTAGCCTCGAGCTTAGAGACCCAGTACTTC CASSVASSLETQYF
- TRBJ2-5 - TRBV12-3/TRBV12-4 TGTGCCAGCAGTCCACGATTCGGGCAGGAGACCCAGTACTTC CASSPRFGQETQYF
- TRBJ2-5 - TRBV6-2/TRBV6-3 TGTGCCAGCAGTTACGTAAGGAATCATGGGCTGACGGAGACCCAGTACTTC CASSYVRNHGLTETQYF
once TRBJ1-2 TRBD1 TRBV27 TGTGCCAGCACCCGGACAGGGCTGACCTATGGCTACACCTTC CASTRTGLTYGYTF
- TRBJ1-5 - TRBV6-5 TGTGCCAGCGCGGGGCCTAATCAGCCCCAGCATTTT CASAGPNQPQHF
- TRBJ2-6 - TRBV2 TGTGCCAGCAGTGAAGCAGGGGTTTCCGGGGCCAACGTCCTGACTTTC CASSEAGVSGANVLTF
- TRBJ2-3 - TRBV6-6 TGTGCCAGCAGTTACGCGGCTAGCACAGATACGCAGTATTTT CASSYAASTDTQYF
- TRBJ2-5 TRBD2 TRBV25-1 TGTGCCAGCAGTGAAGGGGGGACTAGCGGGGGACCCAAAGGGACCCAGTACTTC CASSEGGTSGGPKGTQYF
- TRBJ1-1 - TRBV28 TGTGCCAGCAGTTTACCGGGAATCCCTGAAGCTTTCTTT CASSLPGIPEAFF
- TRBJ1-6 - TRBV14 TGTGCCAGCAGCCACGTGGGGGACTTCAATTCACCCCTCCACTTT CASSHVGDFNSPLHF